This T cell receptor (beta chain) was recorded in a study of tumor-infiltrating lymphocytes in primary liver carcinoma. Constant-region priming of approximately 500 ng total RNA yielded TCR beta cDNA. ARM-PCR, slightly modified, supplied the TCR beta libraries through three nested multiplex PCR rounds. Running roughly 10 cycles apiece, the first two PCR rounds relied on TRBV1-TRBV30 forward primers together with a C-beta reverse primer. TCRdb redid the calling of the multiplex PCR reads with MiXCR, one entry per CDR3 protein. Here the sample spans approximately 190,000 distinct CDR3 sequences, 85% being singletons. The V gene lost 5 bases and the J gene lost 6 bases, with 13 bases spanning the gap. The CDR3 runs 14 residues. Germline CDR1 and CDR2: MDHEN and SYDVKM. RNA and DNA were co-extracted from about 19-30 mg of unsorted bulk tissue.

V and J are TRBV28 and TRBJ2-2, with unresolved D. The receptor was derived from a man aged 35 to 55 with primary liver carcinoma and hepatitis B virus infection. Sequences were obtained from tumor tissue from primary liver carcinoma. The DNA of the CDR3 is TGTGCCAGCAGTCATGTGGGATCTGCCGGGGAGCTGTTTTTT. It translates to CASSHVGSAGELFF. The variable domain in full, with the rest retrieved from reference TRBV28 and TRBJ2-2, is DVKVTQSSRYLVKRTGEKVFLECVQDMDHENMFWYRQDPGLGLRLIYFSYDVKMKEKGDIPEGYSVSREKKERFSLILESASTNQTSMYLCASSHVGSAGELFFGEGSRLTVL.